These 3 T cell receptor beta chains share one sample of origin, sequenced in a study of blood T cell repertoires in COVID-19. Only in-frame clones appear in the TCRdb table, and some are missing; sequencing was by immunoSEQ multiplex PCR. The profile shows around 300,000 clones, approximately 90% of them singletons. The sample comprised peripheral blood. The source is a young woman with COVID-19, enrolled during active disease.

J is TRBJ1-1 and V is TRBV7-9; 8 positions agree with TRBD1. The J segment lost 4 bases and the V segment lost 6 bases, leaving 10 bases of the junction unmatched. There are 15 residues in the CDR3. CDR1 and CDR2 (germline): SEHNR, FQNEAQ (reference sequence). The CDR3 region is CASSNTGGTITEAFF. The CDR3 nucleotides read TGTGCCAGCAGTAATACAGGGGGGACGATCACTGAAGCTTTCTTT.

CDR3 region: CASSYPDSNTDTQYF. The CDR3 DNA reads as TGTGCCAGCAGTTACCCCGACTCTAACACAGATACGCAGTATTTT. The gene calls are TRBV6-6 and TRBJ2-3; D ambiguous. The germline gives CDR1 MNHNY, CDR2 SVGAGI (reference sequence). V lost 2 bases and J lost 2, with 11 bases in between. There are 15 residues in the CDR3.

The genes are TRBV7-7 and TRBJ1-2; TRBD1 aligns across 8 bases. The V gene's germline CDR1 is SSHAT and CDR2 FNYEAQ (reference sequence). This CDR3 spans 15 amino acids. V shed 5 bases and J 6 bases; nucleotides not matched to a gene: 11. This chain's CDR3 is CASSPSRQGNDGYTF. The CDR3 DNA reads TGTGCCAGCAGCCCAAGCCGACAGGGGAATGATGGCTACACCTTC.